This record looks at one T cell receptor beta chain sequence and its context. The sample originates from a study of blood T cell repertoires in COVID-19. Study as a whole: Donors in the United States, Italy and Spain gave samples during acute or convalescent COVID-19. PBMCs, B-cell-depleted T cells, or T cells were the source of the cDNA or gDNA that made up the material.

The J segment lost 2 bases and the V segment lost 1 base, leaving 2 bases of the junction unmatched. The CDR3 runs to 14 residues. The germline CDR1 and CDR2 sequences are SGDLS and YYNGEE. As handled by the study authors: For nucleated cells, counts were estimated from reference gene primer amplification. Libraries were prepared by immunoSEQ multiplex PCR; TCRdb keeps only in-frame clonotypes and omits some of them. The V and J calls and clone size are taken from that table; D and trimming were inferred from the DNA. The table records about 150,000 clones, approximately 91% of them present only once.

The sequenced material came from peripheral blood. The V call is TRBV9, the J call TRBJ2-7, with 8 positions matching TRBD2. The receptor comes from a man aged 18 to 35 with COVID-19, enrolled during active disease. For the CDR3, the DNA is TGTGCCAGCAGCGTAACTAGCGGCCCCTACGAGCAGTACTTC. As protein: CASSVTSGPYEQYF.